The 16 T cell receptor beta chains reported below all come from one sample, sequenced in a study of T-cell memory formation after mild COVID-19. TCRdb re-called the 5' RACE reads through MiXCR, storing one row per CDR3 protein. The table lists some 490,000 distinct CDR3 sequences, around a sixth of them singletons. What was sequenced was PBMCs or a T cell subset sorted from them (not recorded which). Receptors were obtained from an adult woman who had mild COVID-19 (a few samples of this study predate the infection). Cell type and time point are not known.

This clonotype has at least ten counts. The V gene is TRBV6-2 or TRBV6-3, the J gene TRBJ2-7; D may match TRBD1 or TRBD2 (5 bases each). Germline V gene data show CDR1 as MNHEY and CDR2 as SVGEGT. CDR3 size: 16 residues. V lost 5 bases, J lost 2 bases, and 19 bases lay in between. The CDR3 DNA reads as TGTGCCAGCAGTACGGCCCACCTCGGGACGGCCTACGAGCAGTACTTC. It yields the protein CASSTAHLGTAYEQYF.

This clonotype has a handful of counts. V is TRBV27 and J is TRBJ2-5; 9 positions agree with TRBD1. After removal of 6 bases from V and 0 bases from J, the junction contained 5 bases not matched to a gene. The CDR3 is 15 residues long. Germline values: CDR1 MNHEY, CDR2 SMNVEV (reference sequence). The CDR3, as DNA: TGTGCCAGCAGAGCCCGGGACAGGGACCAAGAGACCCAGTACTTC. It translates to CASRARDRDQETQYF.

This rearrangement joins TRBV29-1 to TRBJ1-2; tentative D call: TRBD1 (6 bases). Germline V gives CDR1 SQVTM, CDR2 ANQGSEA. The V and J ends lost 6 bases and 4 bases respectively, with 15 bases between them. The CDR3 spans 13 residues. DNA of the CDR3: TGCAGCGTCGAGAGGGGGACACTCTATGGCTACACCTTC. Translated: CSVERGTLYGYTF. The complete variable domain, with remaining parts taken from reference TRBV29-1 and TRBJ1-2, reads SAVISQKPSRDICQRGTSLTIQCQVDSQVTMMFWYRQQPGQSLTLIATANQGSEATYESGFVIDKFPISRPNLTFSTLTVSNMSPEDSSIYLCSVERGTLYGYTFGSGTRLTVV.

This clonotype came up a few times. The V call is TRBV12-3 or TRBV12-4, the J call TRBJ1-6; D is uncertain. The CDR3 has 14 residues. The germline V and J ends were trimmed by 6 bases and 9 bases, with 15 bases remaining between them. The CDR3 bases are TGTGCCAGCAGCCCGGGGAGTTCTGGTTCACCCCTCCACTTT. Translated: CASSPGSSGSPLHF.

V gene TRBV2 combines with J gene TRBJ2-1; the D gene is possibly TRBD2 (6 bases). CDR1 is SNHLY and CDR2 is FYNNEI in the germline V gene. Between the trimmed V and J ends, which lost 7 bases and 7 bases, there was a span of 17 bases. There are 14 residues in the CDR3. The CDR3 nucleotides read TGTGCCAGCATCTGGAGGGAATTACAAAATGAGCAGTTCTTC. This translates into CASIWRELQNEQFF. Drawing the rest from reference TRBV2 and TRBJ2-1, the complete variable domain is EPEVTQTPSHQVTQMGQEVILRCVPISNHLYFYWYRQILGQKVEFLVSFYNNEISEKSEIFDDQFSVERPDGSNFTLKIRSTKLEDSAMYFCASIWRELQNEQFFGPGTRLTVL.

This clonotype has only a few counts. The chain combines TRBV6-5 with TRBJ2-7; TRBD2 agrees at 7 bases. V shed 2 bases and J 2 bases; nucleotides not matched to a gene: 3. This CDR3 contains 14 residues. Germline V gene lookup returns CDR1 MNHEY and CDR2 SVGAGI. CDR3 sequence reads: CASSYRGTTYEQYF. The CDR3 DNA reads TGTGCCAGCAGTTACCGAGGGACTACCTACGAGCAGTACTTC.

This chain joins TRBV9 and TRBJ2-1; 10 nucleotides agree with TRBD2. V was pared by 2 bases and J by 1 base, with 3 bases of the junction left unmatched. CDR1 is SGDLS and CDR2 is YYNGEE in the germline V gene. CDR3 size: 16 residues. The CDR3 DNA reads TGTGCCAGCAGCGTCTCAGCGGGAGGGTCCTACAATGAGCAGTTCTTC. Translating gives CASSVSAGGSYNEQFF.

This clonotype was counted at least ten times. V and J are TRBV29-1 and TRBJ2-2; D is unresolved. Trimming pared 5 bases from V and 1 base from J, leaving 2 bases between. CDR3 length: 11 amino acids. CDR1 is SQVTM and CDR2 is ANQGSEA in the germline V gene. The CDR3 nucleotides are TGCAGCGTTTGGAACACCGGGGAGCTGTTTTTT. Amino acid sequence: CSVWNTGELFF.

The V call is TRBV7-2, the J call TRBJ2-7, with TRBD2 as a possible D gene (6 bases). The germline CDR1 and CDR2 sequences are SGHTA and FQGNSA. This CDR3 has 17 residues. V shed 3 bases and J shed 0 bases, with 18 bases lying between them. CDR3: CASSFDTLAHHSYEQYF. The DNA for the CDR3 is TGTGCCAGCAGCTTCGACACCCTAGCGCATCACTCCTACGAGCAGTACTTC.

The rearrangement uses TRBV10-3 and TRBJ2-2; no reliable D call. Germline CDR1 is ENHRY and CDR2 is SYGVKD. The CDR3 length is 12 residues. Trimming removed 8 bases at V and 8 bases at J, with 12 bases between. DNA of the CDR3: TGTGCCATCGGTCGGGTAGGAGGGGAGCTGTTTTTT. Protein product: CAIGRVGGELFF.

This clonotype was observed once. The junction departs from germline at one end; a sequencing error may be responsible. The chain uses TRBV11-3 and TRBJ2-5; 7 nucleotides line up with TRBD1. The germline V gene has CDR1 SGHNT and CDR2 YENEEA. The CDR3 consists of 14 residues. The CDR3 DNA reads TGTTCCAGCAGCCAGAGGGACAGCCAAGAGACCCAGTACTTC. It translates to CSSSQRDSQETQYF.

Worth noting for this clonotype: A much bigger clone sits one base away, suggesting this may be a read error. V gene TRBV20-1 combines with J gene TRBJ2-7, with D perhaps matching TRBD2 (6 bases). The V end lost 7 bases, the J end lost 7 bases, and 29 bases lay between the germline ends. Germline CDR1 reads DFQATT; CDR2 reads SNEGSKA (reference sequence). The CDR3 covers 16 residues. The CDR3 region has the DNA TGCAGTGTCATTGTATCTAGCGCCAGCTCCTACAATGAGCAGTACTTC. Translated, it gives CSVIVSSASSYNEQYF.

The chain joins TRBV2 to TRBJ2-3; D is perhaps TRBD1 (7 bases). Trimming took 6 bases from V and 0 from J, leaving 16 bases between them. Germline CDR1 is SNHLY and CDR2 is FYNNEI. The CDR3 consists of 16 residues. DNA for the CDR3: TGTGCCAGCAGCCAGGGGGGCGGGGACAGCACAGATACGCAGTATTTT. It is translated as CASSQGGGDSTDTQYF.

This sequence joins TRBV5-1 and TRBJ2-3, with 10 positions matching TRBD2. Germline trimming cut 1 base from V and 2 bases from J; bases unmatched to any gene: 10. The length of the CDR3 is 18 residues. Germline V CDR1 and CDR2: SGHRS, YFSETQ. DNA for the CDR3: TGCGCCAGCAGCTTGAGGCTAGCGGGAGAGTCTCACACAGATACGCAGTATTTT. It yields the protein CASSLRLAGESHTDTQYF.

The chain uses TRBV12-3 or TRBV12-4 and TRBJ1-1; D gene ambiguous. The CDR3 totals 13 residues. The ends were cut back, 6 bases at V and 2 bases at J, with 10 bases in the middle. As DNA, the CDR3 is TGTGCCAGCAGCGACGCATCCAACACTGAAGCTTTCTTT. Its translation: CASSDASNTEAFF.

This clonotype was seen many times. This chain links TRBV3-1 with TRBJ2-2; no clear D. V was trimmed by 2 bases and J by 1 base, leaving 5 bases between them. Germline V CDR1 and CDR2: LGHDT, YNNKEL (reference sequence). The CDR3 consists of 14 residues. CDR3 sequence: CASSQSVNTGELFF. The CDR3 nucleotides are TGTGCCAGCAGCCAATCGGTGAACACCGGGGAGCTGTTTTTT.